The clone carrying this T cell receptor beta chain was observed a handful of times. This sample is part of a study of blood T cells in healthy people across ages. The CDR3 is made up of 12 amino acids. The germline V gene has CDR1 SQVTM and CDR2 ANQGSEA. Trimming removed 4 bases from V and 3 bases from J, with 10 bases in between. With a J-beta primer mix and a sample-barcoded 5' primer, a second PCR ran about 6 to 11 cycles. MiXCR, applied by TCRdb to the 5' RACE reads, yields one record per CDR3 protein. This sample has about 830,000 distinct CDR3 sequences, with about 62% found just once. This sequence joins TRBV29-1 and TRBJ2-7; D perhaps matches TRBD1 (5 bases). Sequenced input: blood. This receptor was identified in a man aged 25-40 years in good health. CDR3 DNA: TGCAGCGTTGCAGGGCCAGACTACGAGCAGTACTTC. Translated: CSVAGPDYEQYF.